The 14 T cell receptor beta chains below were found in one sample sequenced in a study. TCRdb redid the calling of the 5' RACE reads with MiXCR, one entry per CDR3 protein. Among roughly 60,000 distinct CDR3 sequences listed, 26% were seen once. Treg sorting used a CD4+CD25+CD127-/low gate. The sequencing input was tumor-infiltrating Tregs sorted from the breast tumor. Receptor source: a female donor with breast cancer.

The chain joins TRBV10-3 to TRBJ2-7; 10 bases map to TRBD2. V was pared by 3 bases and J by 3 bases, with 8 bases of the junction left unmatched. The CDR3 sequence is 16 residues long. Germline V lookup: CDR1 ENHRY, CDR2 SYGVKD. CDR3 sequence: CAISDPLSSGSYEQYF. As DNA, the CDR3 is TGTGCCATCAGTGACCCGCTGTCTAGCGGGAGCTACGAGCAGTACTTC.

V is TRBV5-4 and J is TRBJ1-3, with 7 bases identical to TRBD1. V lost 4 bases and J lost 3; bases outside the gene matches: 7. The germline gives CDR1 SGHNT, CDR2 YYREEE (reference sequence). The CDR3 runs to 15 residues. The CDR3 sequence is CASSIYRGFGNTIYF. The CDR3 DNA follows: TGTGCCAGCAGCATCTACAGGGGTTTTGGAAACACCATATATTTT.

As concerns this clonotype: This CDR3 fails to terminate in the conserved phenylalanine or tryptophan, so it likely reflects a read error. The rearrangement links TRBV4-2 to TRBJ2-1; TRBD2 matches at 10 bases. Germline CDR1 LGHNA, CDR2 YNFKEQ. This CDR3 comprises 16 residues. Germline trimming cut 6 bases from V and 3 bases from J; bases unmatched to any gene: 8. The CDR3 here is CASRRTRTSGYNEQFS. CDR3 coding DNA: TGTGCCAGCAGGCGAACCAGGACTAGCGGCTACAATGAGCAGTTCTCC.

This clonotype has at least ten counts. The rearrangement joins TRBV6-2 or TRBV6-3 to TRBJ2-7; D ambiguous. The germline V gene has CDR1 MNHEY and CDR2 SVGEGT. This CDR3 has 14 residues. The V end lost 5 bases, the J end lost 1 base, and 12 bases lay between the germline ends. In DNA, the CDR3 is TGTGCCAGCAGTCGGAACCATAATTCCTACGAGCAGTACTTC. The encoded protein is CASSRNHNSYEQYF.

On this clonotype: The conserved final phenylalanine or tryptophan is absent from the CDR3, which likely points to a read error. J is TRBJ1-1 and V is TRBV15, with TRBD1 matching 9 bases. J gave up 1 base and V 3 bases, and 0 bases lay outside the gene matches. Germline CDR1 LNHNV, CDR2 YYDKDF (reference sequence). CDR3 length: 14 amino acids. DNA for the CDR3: TGTGCCACCAGCAGGGGACAGGGGAACACTGAAGCTTTCCTT. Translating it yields CATSRGQGNTEAFL.

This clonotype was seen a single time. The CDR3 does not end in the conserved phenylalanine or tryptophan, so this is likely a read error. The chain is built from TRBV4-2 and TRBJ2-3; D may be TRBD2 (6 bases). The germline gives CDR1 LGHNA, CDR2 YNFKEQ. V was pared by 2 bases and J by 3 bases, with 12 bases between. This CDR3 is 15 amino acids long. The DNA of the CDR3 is TGTGCCAGCAGCCAACCTCTAGCGCCGACAGATACGCAGTATCTT. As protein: CASSQPLAPTDTQYL.

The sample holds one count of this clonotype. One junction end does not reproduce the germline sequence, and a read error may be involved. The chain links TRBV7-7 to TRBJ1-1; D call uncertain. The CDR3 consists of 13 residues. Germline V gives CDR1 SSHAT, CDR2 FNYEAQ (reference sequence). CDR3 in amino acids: CASSLAQYTEAFF. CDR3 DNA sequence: TGTGCTAGCAGCTTAGCACAATACACTGAAGCTTTCTTT.

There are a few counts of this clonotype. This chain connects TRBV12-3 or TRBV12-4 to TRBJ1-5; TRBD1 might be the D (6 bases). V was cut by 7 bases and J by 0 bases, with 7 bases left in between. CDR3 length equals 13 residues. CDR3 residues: CASKGGSNQPQHF. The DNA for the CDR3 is TGTGCCAGCAAGGGGGGTAGCAATCAGCCCCAGCATTTT.

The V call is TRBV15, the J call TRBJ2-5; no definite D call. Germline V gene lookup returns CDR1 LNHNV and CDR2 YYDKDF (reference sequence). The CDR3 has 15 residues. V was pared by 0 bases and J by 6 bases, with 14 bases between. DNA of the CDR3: TGTGCCACCAGCAGAGATTCAGAGGCCAGACAGACCCAGTACTTC. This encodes CATSRDSEARQTQYF.

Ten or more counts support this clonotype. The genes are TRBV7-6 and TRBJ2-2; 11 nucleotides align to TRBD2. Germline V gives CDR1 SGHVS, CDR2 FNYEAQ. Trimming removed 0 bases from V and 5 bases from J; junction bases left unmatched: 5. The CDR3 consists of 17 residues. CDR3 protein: CASSLAGLAGGTGELFF. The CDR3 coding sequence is TGTGCCAGCAGCTTAGCGGGGCTAGCGGGAGGAACCGGGGAGCTGTTTTTT.

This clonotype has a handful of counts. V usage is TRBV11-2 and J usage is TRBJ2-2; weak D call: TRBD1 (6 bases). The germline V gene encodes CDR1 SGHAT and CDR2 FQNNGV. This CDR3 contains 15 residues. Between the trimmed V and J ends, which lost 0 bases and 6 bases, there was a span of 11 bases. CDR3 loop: CASSLEPRQAGELFF. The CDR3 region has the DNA TGTGCCAGCAGCTTAGAACCTAGACAGGCCGGGGAGCTGTTTTTT.

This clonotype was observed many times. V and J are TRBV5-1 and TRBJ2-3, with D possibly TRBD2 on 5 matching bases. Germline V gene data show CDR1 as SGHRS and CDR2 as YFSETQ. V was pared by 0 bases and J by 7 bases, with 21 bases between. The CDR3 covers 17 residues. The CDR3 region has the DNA TGCGCCAGCAGCTTGGTGTTAAGGACTGGAATGTTGAATACGCAGTATTTT. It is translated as CASSLVLRTGMLNTQYF.

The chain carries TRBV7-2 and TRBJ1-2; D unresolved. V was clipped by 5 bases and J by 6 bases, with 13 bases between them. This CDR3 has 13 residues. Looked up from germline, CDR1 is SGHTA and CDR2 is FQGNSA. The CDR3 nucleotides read TGTGCCAGCAGCATCGACGGGAACGATGGCTACACCTTC. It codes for CASSIDGNDGYTF. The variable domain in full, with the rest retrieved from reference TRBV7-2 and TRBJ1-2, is GAGVSQSPSNKVTEKGKDVELRCDPISGHTALYWYRQSLGQGLEFLIYFQGNSAPDKSGLPSDRFSAERTGGSVSTLTIQRTQQEDSAVYLCASSIDGNDGYTFGSGTRLTVV.

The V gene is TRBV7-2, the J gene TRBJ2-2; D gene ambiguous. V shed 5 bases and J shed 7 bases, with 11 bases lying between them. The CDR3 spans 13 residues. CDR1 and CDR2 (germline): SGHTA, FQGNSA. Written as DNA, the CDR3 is TGTGCCAGCAGCACCCGGATGGGCGGGGAGCTGTTTTTT. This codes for CASSTRMGGELFF.